What follows describes a single TCR beta chain. What it binds is unknown. Additional DNA sequences in this sample encode the identical CDR3. These data are taken from a study of shared clonotypes between healthy human individuals. Overall study findings and caveats: An effect of sequencing depth on clonotype sharing among donors was expected. Generation probabilities of non-shared clonotypes were lower (relative to those shared by all four donors).

Naive CD8 cells were CD45RO-negative, positively selected for CCR7, excluding terminally differentiated effector memory CD45RA+ cells. For every subset, genomic DNA was evenly distributed across several immunoSEQ plates. Repertoires were generated with immunoSEQ multiplex PCR, while TCRdb's copy carries only in-frame clones and drops some. The table lists around 2,100,000 clones, over 85% of them singletons, with roughly 1.2% in the top ten. This receptor was taken from a man aged 18 to 35 in good health. The specimen sequenced was naive CD8+ T cells sorted from blood.

The CDR3 loop is CASSFGLSYEQYF. The CDR3 DNA reads as TGCGCCAGCAGCTTCGGACTTAGCTACGAGCAGTACTTC. The rearrangement joins TRBV5-1 to TRBJ2-7, with D possibly being TRBD2 (5 bases). This CDR3 region has 13 residues. Deletions cut 2 bases from V and 3 bases from J, with 9 bases between. Germline CDR1 SGHRS, CDR2 YFSETQ.